One and the same sample provided the 14 T cell receptor beta chains below, sequenced in a study of beta chain features in type 1 diabetes. Every bit of the isolated RNA underwent reverse transcription, so sequencing read expressed TCRB transcripts. Profiled with immunoSEQ multiplex PCR; TCRdb holds only in-frame clones, not every one. The sample contains some 640,000 clones, 11% to 15% of which appear only once. These receptors lack a known antigen. Study outcomes and limitations: The study found moderately but significantly shorter TCRB CDR3s in all four CD4+ subsets of Type 1 diabetes patients.

Sequencing used naive CD4+ T cells from blood. Receptors were obtained from a man aged 18 to 30 with type 1 diabetes.

For this clone: Other nucleotide sequences from this sample produce the same CDR3. The chain combines TRBV10-3 with TRBJ1-4; D ambiguous. The length of the CDR3 is 15 residues. Trimming stripped 0 bases from V and 2 bases from J, with 7 bases between. Germline CDR1 reads ENHRY; CDR2 reads SYGVKD. Here the CDR3 reads CAISESGGTNEKLFF. CDR3 in DNA: TGTGCCATCAGTGAGTCAGGAGGGACTAATGAAAAACTGTTTTTT.

In this sample, this clone turned up many times. The chain employs TRBV4-1 and TRBJ2-5, with D hard to call. The CDR3 spans 12 residues. Germline assignment: CDR1 MGHRA and CDR2 YSYEKL. Trimming cost V 3 bases and J 5 bases, with 7 bases left between them. The CDR3 is CASSHPRETQYF. The CDR3 nucleotides are TGCGCCAGCAGCCACCCTCGGGAGACCCAGTACTTC.

CDR3 amino acids: CASSPLSVPGTLYF. Here the CDR3 DNA reads TGTGCCAGCTCACCACTTTCAGTCCCGGGGACACTGTACTTC. The gene calls are TRBV18 and TRBJ2-5; maybe TRBD1 (6 bases). V was cut by 1 base and J by 13 bases, with 19 bases left in between. The CDR3 extends over 14 amino acids. CDR1 and CDR2 from the germline V gene are KGHSH and LQKENI.

This clone was seen only a few times. V is TRBV7-9 and J is TRBJ2-4, with 9 bases aligning to TRBD2. CDR1 is SEHNR and CDR2 is FQNEAQ in the germline V gene (reference sequence). The ends lost 7 bases at V and 6 bases at J; junction bases unmatched: 13. This CDR3 spans 16 amino acids. The DNA for the CDR3 is TGTGCCAGCACCTATCTGGCTAGCGGGGTAGGAAACATTCAGTACTTC. Its translation: CASTYLASGVGNIQYF.

This clone has only a few counts. The chain is built from TRBV30 and TRBJ1-3, with no clear D. The V end lost 4 bases, the J end lost 2 bases, and 6 bases lay between the germline ends. CDR1 and CDR2 (germline): GTSNPN, SVGIG (reference sequence). CDR3 length equals 12 residues. The CDR3 spells CAWTRAGNTIYF. The CDR3 region has the DNA TGTGCCTGGACAAGGGCTGGAAACACCATATATTTT.

This clone came up a few times. The chain uses TRBV7-2 and TRBJ1-2; a weak D match, TRBD1 (5 bases). The length of the CDR3 is 14 residues. V was cut by 4 bases and J by 6 bases, with 15 bases left in between. Germline CDR1 reads SGHTA; CDR2 reads FQGNSA. CDR3 amino acids: CASSSIPLTDGYTF. As DNA, the CDR3 is TGTGCCAGCAGCTCCATACCTTTGACAGATGGCTACACCTTC.

The chain uses TRBV27 and TRBJ2-5; 10 nucleotides match TRBD2. The CDR3 covers 15 residues. V shed 6 bases and J 3 bases; nucleotides not matched to a gene: 7. CDR1 MNHEY and CDR2 SMNVEV come from the germline V gene (reference sequence). CDR3 amino acids: CASRVAGGVEETQYF. The CDR3 nucleotides are TGTGCCAGCAGGGTAGCGGGGGGAGTGGAAGAGACCCAGTACTTC.

This chain joins TRBV5-4 and TRBJ2-6; 7 bases are a match to TRBD1. The CDR3 covers 16 residues. Germline CDR1 reads SGHNT; CDR2 reads YYREEE (reference sequence). The junction had 4 bases not matched to a gene; V was cut back by 4 bases and J by 0 bases. CDR3 coding DNA: TGTGCCAGCAGCACCGACAGGGACTCTGGGGCCAACGTCCTGACTTTC. Translation gives CASSTDRDSGANVLTF.

This clone occurred a few times. The chain links TRBV7-8 to TRBJ2-1, with TRBD2 matching over 7 bases. V dropped 5 bases and J dropped 0; count of bases not matched to a gene: 7. The V gene's germline CDR1 is SGHVS and CDR2 FQNEAQ. The CDR3 extends over 16 amino acids. Written as DNA, the CDR3 is TGTGCCAGCAGCCACAGGCCGGGGGGCTCCTACAATGAGCAGTTCTTC. It specifies CASSHRPGGSYNEQFF.

The J gene is TRBJ2-1, the V gene TRBV7-9, with 7 nucleotides matching TRBD1. The CDR3 extends over 15 amino acids. The germline V gene has CDR1 SEHNR and CDR2 FQNEAQ (reference sequence). The V gene end was trimmed by 5 bases and the J gene end by 5 bases; junction bases not matched to a gene: 9. Here the CDR3 DNA reads TGTGCCAGCAGCCCGCCCGGACAGGAAAACAATGAGCAGTTCTTC. Its protein product is CASSPPGQENNEQFF.

There are a few counts of this clone. This chain links TRBV6-1 with TRBJ2-7, with a possible D match to TRBD1 (6 bases). The V gene lost 2 bases and the J gene lost 1 base, with 9 bases spanning the gap. The CDR3 is 14 amino acids. Germline V gene sequence: CDR1 MNHNS, CDR2 SASEGT. CDR3 loop: CASSERTVSYEQYF. CDR3 nucleotide sequence: TGTGCCAGCAGTGAAAGGACAGTTTCCTACGAGCAGTACTTC.

This chain uses TRBV7-3 with TRBJ2-1; 12 nucleotides match TRBD2. Germline loops: CDR1 SGHTA, CDR2 FQGTGA. This CDR3 contains 16 residues. V was pared by 5 bases and J by 6 bases, with 8 bases of the junction left unmatched. The CDR3 nucleotides read TGTGCCAGCAGCCCCAGCGCGACTAGCGGGGGCAATGAGCAGTTCTTC. It yields the protein CASSPSATSGGNEQFF. The complete variable domain, with remaining parts taken from reference TRBV7-3 and TRBJ2-1, reads GAGVSQTPSNKVTEKGKYVELRCDPISGHTALYWYRQSLGQGPEFLIYFQGTGAADDSGLPNDRFFAVRPEGSVSTLKIQRTERGDSAVYLCASSPSATSGGNEQFFGPGTRLTVL.

The chain has TRBV4-2 and TRBJ2-7; 9 bases line up with TRBD2. Trimming removed 0 bases from V and 5 bases from J; junction bases left unmatched: 20. Germline CDR1 and CDR2: LGHNA and YNFKEQ. This CDR3 is 20 amino acids long. This chain's CDR3 is CASSQEGVGGLAGSRNEQYF. In DNA form, the CDR3 reads TGTGCCAGCAGCCAAGAGGGTGTTGGGGGGCTAGCGGGATCGAGGAACGAGCAGTACTTC.

The genes are TRBV5-1 and TRBJ2-7, with 8 bases lining up with TRBD1. The CDR3 sequence is 14 residues long. Trimming at V came to 4 bases and at J to 5 bases, leaving 8 bases not matched to a gene. The V gene's germline CDR1 is SGHRS and CDR2 YFSETQ. The CDR3 loop reads CASSVGQGGDEQYF. CDR3 nucleotide sequence: TGCGCCAGCAGCGTTGGACAGGGTGGGGACGAGCAGTACTTC.